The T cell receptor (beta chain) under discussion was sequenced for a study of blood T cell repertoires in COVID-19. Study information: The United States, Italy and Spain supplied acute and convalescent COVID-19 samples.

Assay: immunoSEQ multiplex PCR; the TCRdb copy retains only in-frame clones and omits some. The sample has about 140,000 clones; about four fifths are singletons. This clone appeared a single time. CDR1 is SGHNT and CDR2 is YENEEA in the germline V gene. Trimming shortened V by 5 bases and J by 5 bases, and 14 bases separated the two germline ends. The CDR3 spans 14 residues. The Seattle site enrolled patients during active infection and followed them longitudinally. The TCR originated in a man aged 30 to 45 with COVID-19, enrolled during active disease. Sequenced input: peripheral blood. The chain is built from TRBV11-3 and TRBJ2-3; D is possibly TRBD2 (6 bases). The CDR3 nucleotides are TGTGCCAGCAGCCGTGGAGGGCCGGGAGATACGCAGTATTTT. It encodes CASSRGGPGDTQYF.